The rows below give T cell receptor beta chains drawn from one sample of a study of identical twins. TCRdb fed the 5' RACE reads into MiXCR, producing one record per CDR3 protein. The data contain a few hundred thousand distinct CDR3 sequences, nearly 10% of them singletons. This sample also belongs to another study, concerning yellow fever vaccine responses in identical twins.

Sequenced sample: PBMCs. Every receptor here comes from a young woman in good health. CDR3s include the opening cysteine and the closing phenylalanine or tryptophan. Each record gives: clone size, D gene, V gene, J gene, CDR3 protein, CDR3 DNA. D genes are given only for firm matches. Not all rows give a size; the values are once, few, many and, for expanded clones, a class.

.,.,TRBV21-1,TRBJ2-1,CASLGQSNEQFF,TGTGCCAGTCTGGGACAGTCCAATGAGCAGTTCTTC
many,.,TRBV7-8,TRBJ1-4,CASSTRPTASNEKLFF,TGTGCCAGCAGCACACGACCGACAGCCTCTAATGAAAAACTGTTTTTT
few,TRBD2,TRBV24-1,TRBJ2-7,CATSEPGLPYEQYF,TGTGCCACCAGTGAACCGGGACTACCCTACGAGCAGTACTTC
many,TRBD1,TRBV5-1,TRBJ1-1,CASSWADRPNTEAFF,TGCGCCAGCAGCTGGGCGGACAGGCCGAACACTGAAGCTTTCTTT
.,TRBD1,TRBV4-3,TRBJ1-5,CASSPGTGINQPQHF,TGCGCCAGCAGCCCGGGGACAGGGATAAATCAGCCCCAGCATTTT
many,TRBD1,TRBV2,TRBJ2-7,CASSRPGQENYNSYEQYF,TGTGCCAGCAGCCGACCGGGACAGGAGAATTATAATTCCTACGAGCAGTACTTC
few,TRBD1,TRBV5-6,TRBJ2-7,CASSYGTGHYEQYF,TGTGCCAGCAGCTACGGGACAGGGCACTACGAGCAGTACTTC
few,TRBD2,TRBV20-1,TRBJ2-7,CSAARLAGADEQYF,TGCAGTGCTGCCCGACTAGCGGGAGCGGACGAGCAGTACTTC
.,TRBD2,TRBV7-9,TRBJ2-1,CASSLGDSGTIYNEQFF,TGTGCCAGCAGCTTAGGTGATAGCGGGACCATATACAATGAGCAGTTCTTC
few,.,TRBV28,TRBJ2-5,CASSLSPRGETQYF,TGTGCCAGCAGTTTATCCCCTAGGGGGGAGACCCAGTACTTC
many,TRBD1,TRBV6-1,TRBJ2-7,CASSVTGGWGTSYEQYF,TGTGCCAGCAGCGTGACAGGGGGATGGGGGACTTCCTACGAGCAGTACTTC
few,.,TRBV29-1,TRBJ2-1,CSDRLERAYNEQFF,TGCAGCGACAGACTGGAGAGAGCCTACAATGAGCAGTTCTTC
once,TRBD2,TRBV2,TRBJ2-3,CASSVLGRRGGADTQYF,TGTGCCAGCAGTGTATTAGGTCGGCGGGGGGGTGCTGATACGCAGTATTTT
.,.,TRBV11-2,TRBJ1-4,CASARGVEKLFF,TGTGCCAGCGCGAGGGGGGTCGAAAAACTGTTTTTT
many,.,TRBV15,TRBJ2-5,CATRRGRGETQYF,TGTGCCACCAGACGAGGTCGCGGGGAGACCCAGTACTTC
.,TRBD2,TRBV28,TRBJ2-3,CASSLMTSGSGTDTQYF,TGTGCCAGCAGTTTGATGACTAGCGGGTCCGGCACAGATACGCAGTATTTT
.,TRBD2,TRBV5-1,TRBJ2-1,CASSLHGRAGSNEQFF,TGCGCCAGCAGCTTGCATGGGAGGGCCGGTTCCAATGAGCAGTTCTTC
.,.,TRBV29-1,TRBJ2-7,CSVEGGQGASEQYF,TGCAGCGTTGAGGGGGGGCAGGGGGCATCCGAGCAGTACTTC
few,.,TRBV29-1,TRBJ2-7,CSVEFTGLSYEQYF,TGCAGCGTTGAATTCACGGGACTGAGCTACGAGCAGTACTTC
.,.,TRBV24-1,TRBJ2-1,CATSLGRYNEQFF,TGTGCCACCAGTTTGGGACGGTACAATGAGCAGTTCTTC
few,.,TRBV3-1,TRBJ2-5,CASSRLKIGDTEETQYF,TGTGCCAGCAGCCGTCTAAAGATAGGGGACACGGAAGAGACCCAGTACTTC
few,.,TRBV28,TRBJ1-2,CASSFQGTNYGYTF,TGTGCCAGCAGTTTCCAGGGCACCAACTATGGCTACACCTTC
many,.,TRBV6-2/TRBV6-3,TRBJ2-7,CASSLSGRQYF,TGTGCCAGCAGTCTCTCGGGGAGGCAGTACTTC
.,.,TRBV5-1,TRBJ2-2,CASSPGTRNTGELFF,TGCGCCAGCAGCCCGGGGACAAGGAACACCGGGGAGCTGTTTTTT
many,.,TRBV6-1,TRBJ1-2,CASSEGVNYGYTF,TGTGCCAGCAGTGAAGGGGTTAACTATGGCTACACCTTC
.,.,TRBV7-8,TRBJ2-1,CASSSPGAKYNEQFF,TGTGCCAGCAGCTCCCCCGGGGCAAAATACAATGAGCAGTTCTTC
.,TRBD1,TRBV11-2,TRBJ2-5,CASSGRGQHGQETQYF,TGTGCCAGCAGCGGCCGGGGACAGCATGGACAAGAGACCCAGTACTTC
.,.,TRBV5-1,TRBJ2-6,CASSPRDPGANVLTF,TGCGCCAGCAGCCCCCGGGACCCTGGGGCCAACGTCCTGACTTTC
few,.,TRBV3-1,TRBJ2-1,CASSRGEGLYNEQFF,TGTGCCAGCAGCCGTGGAGAGGGCCTATACAATGAGCAGTTCTTC
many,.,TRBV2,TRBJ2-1,CASSESPSSYNEQFF,TGTGCCAGCAGTGAATCCCCGAGCTCCTACAATGAGCAGTTCTTC
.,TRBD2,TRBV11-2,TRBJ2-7,CASSLRLADSYEQYF,TGTGCCAGCAGCTTACGACTAGCGGACAGCTACGAGCAGTACTTC
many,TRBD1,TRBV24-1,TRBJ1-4,CATSSGTGFEKLFF,TGTGCCACCAGCTCGGGGACAGGGTTTGAAAAACTGTTTTTT
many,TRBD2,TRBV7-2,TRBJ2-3,CASSLSGGITDTQYF,TGTGCCAGCAGCTTAAGCGGGGGGATAACAGATACGCAGTATTTT
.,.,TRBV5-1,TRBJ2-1,CASSFGPSDSGYNEQFF,TGCGCCAGCAGCTTCGGGCCTTCCGATTCAGGCTACAATGAGCAGTTCTTC
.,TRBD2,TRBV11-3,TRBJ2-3,CASSSGTSGSRSTDTQYF,TGTGCCAGCAGCTCCGGGACTAGCGGGAGTAGGAGCACAGATACGCAGTATTTT
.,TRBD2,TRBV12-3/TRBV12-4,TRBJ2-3,CASRKSGTSGYDTQYF,TGTGCCAGCAGGAAATCCGGGACTAGCGGATACGATACGCAGTATTTT
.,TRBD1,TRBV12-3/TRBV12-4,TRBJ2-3,CASSPWLGQVSDTQYF,TGTGCCAGCAGTCCCTGGTTGGGACAGGTCTCAGATACGCAGTATTTT
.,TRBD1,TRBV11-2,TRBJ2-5,CASSLTGDVGAQYF,TGTGCCAGCAGCTTAACAGGGGATGTGGGGGCCCAGTACTTC
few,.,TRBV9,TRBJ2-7,CASSVGGASRSYEQYF,TGTGCCAGCAGCGTAGGGGGGGCTTCTAGGTCCTACGAGCAGTACTTC
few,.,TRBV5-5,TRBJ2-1,CASSPIRVSTYNEQFF,TGTGCCAGCAGCCCGATAAGGGTCTCCACCTACAATGAGCAGTTCTTC
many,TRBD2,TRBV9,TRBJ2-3,CASSVEGWGGTSTDTQYF,TGTGCCAGCAGCGTAGAAGGTTGGGGAGGGACCAGCACAGATACGCAGTATTTT
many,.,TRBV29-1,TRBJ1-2,CSAPLGGQGNYGYTF,TGCAGCGCCCCATTGGGGGGCCAGGGGAACTATGGCTACACCTTC
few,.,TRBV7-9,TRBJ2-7,CASSLEARNEQYF,TGTGCCAGCAGCTTAGAGGCGCGGAACGAGCAGTACTTC
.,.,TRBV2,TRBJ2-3,CATQRGPEPADTQYF,TGTGCCACTCAAAGGGGACCAGAACCGGCAGATACGCAGTATTTT
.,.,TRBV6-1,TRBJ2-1,CASTFKDRPLDNEQFF,TGTGCCAGCACCTTTAAGGACAGACCTTTGGATAATGAGCAGTTCTTC
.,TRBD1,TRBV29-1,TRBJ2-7,CSVEGTGVPYEQYF,TGCAGCGTTGAAGGGACAGGGGTTCCCTACGAGCAGTACTTC
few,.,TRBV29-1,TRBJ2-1,CSVGTRGPYNEQFF,TGCAGCGTTGGGACTAGGGGGCCCTACAATGAGCAGTTCTTC
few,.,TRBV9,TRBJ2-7,CASSVGGGGEQYF,TGTGCCAGCAGCGTGGGGGGAGGCGGTGAGCAGTACTTC